Below are 22 T cell receptor beta chains sequenced from a single sample in a study of blood T cells in healthy people across ages. A second PCR of 7 to 11 cycles used a sample-barcoded 5' primer and a J-beta primer mix. TCRdb re-called the 5' RACE reads with MiXCR, one entry per CDR3 protein. The sample consists of about 780,000 distinct CDR3 sequences, around 45% of them appearing once. The material sequenced was blood. These receptors originate from a man of 80 years or more in good health.

This clonotype has at least ten counts. The rearrangement joins TRBV7-9 to TRBJ2-7; 9 nucleotides agree with TRBD2. In germline, CDR1 is SEHNR, CDR2 FQNEAQ (reference sequence). The CDR3 covers 14 residues. V dropped 5 bases and J dropped 3; count of bases not matched to a gene: 5. The CDR3 loop is CASSGSGGLYEQYF. The CDR3 nucleotides read TGTGCCAGCAGCGGTAGCGGGGGACTCTACGAGCAGTACTTC. Supplemented by reference TRBV7-9 and TRBJ2-7, the full variable domain reads DTGVSQNPRHKITKRGQNVTFRCDPISEHNRLYWYRQTLGQGPEFLTYFQNEAQLEKSRLLSDRFSAERPKGSFSTLEIQRTEQGDSAMYLCASSGSGGLYEQYFGPGTRLTVT.

Concerning this clonotype itself: The junction does not match germline at one end; this may be a read error. This chain joins TRBV7-3 and TRBJ2-5, with D possibly TRBD2 on 5 matching bases. The CDR3 is 13 residues long. The germline V gene encodes CDR1 SGHTA and CDR2 FQGTGA. The CDR3 DNA follows: TGCGCCAGCAGTTACGACCACCTGGGAGCCCAGTACTTC. This codes for CASSYDHLGAQYF.

The genes are TRBV10-3 and TRBJ2-1; D possibly corresponds to TRBD1 (6 bases). The CDR3 extends over 15 amino acids. Trimming removed 4 bases from V and 2 bases from J, with 12 bases in between. Germline CDR1 and CDR2: ENHRY and SYGVKD. In DNA, the CDR3 is TGTGCCATCAGTGTGGTAACAGGGCCCTACAATGAGCAGTTCTTC. It encodes CAISVVTGPYNEQFF.

This clonotype was detected only a few times. The chain carries TRBV14 and TRBJ2-5; either TRBD1 or TRBD2 may fit D (6 bases each). Per the germline V gene, CDR1 is SGHDN and CDR2 is FVKESK. V lost 0 bases to trimming and J lost 11 bases, with 19 bases between them. This CDR3 has 15 residues. This chain's CDR3 is CASSQDGGPLDEQYF. The CDR3 region has the DNA TGTGCCAGCAGCCAAGATGGGGGGCCGCTAGATGAGCAGTACTTC.

The chain is built from TRBV7-6 and TRBJ2-1, with D unresolved. The CDR3 extends over 11 amino acids. Germline-derived CDR1 and CDR2 are SGHVS and FNYEAQ. V lost 5 bases and J 12 bases, leaving 11 bases between the germline ends. The CDR3, as DNA: TGTGCCAGCAGCCGAGGAGATGGGCAGTTCTTC. Encoded protein: CASSRGDGQFF.

The chain recombines TRBV20-1 with TRBJ2-1; D is uncertain. The germline V gene encodes CDR1 DFQATT and CDR2 SNEGSKA (reference sequence). V dropped 6 bases and J dropped 8 bases, with 26 bases sitting between them. The CDR3 is 16 amino acids. Here the CDR3 DNA reads TGCAGTGCCATCCTCCGCCGGCCGGGTCGGAGCGATGAGCAGTTCTTC. As protein: CSAILRRPGRSDEQFF.

The gene calls are TRBV15 and TRBJ2-4; 10 positions match TRBD2. The J call may be mistaken, given a closer DNA end match to TRBJ2-5. The CDR3 totals 16 residues. From germline, CDR1 is LNHNV and CDR2 YYDKDF (reference sequence). CDR3 region: CATSRDSLAGGGTQYF. The DNA of the CDR3 is TGTGCCACCAGCAGAGATTCTTTAGCGGGAGGTGGGACCCAGTACTTC.

The chain uses TRBV6-5 and TRBJ1-1; D is perhaps TRBD1 (6 bases). Germline V gene sequence: CDR1 MNHEY, CDR2 SVGAGI. The CDR3 contains 15 residues. The V end lost 4 bases, the J end lost 5 bases, and 17 bases lay between the germline ends. As DNA, the CDR3 is TGTGCCAGCAGTTTATCAACAGGGAGGTGGACTGAAGCTTTCTTT. Amino acids: CASSLSTGRWTEAFF.

This sequence joins TRBV11-3 and TRBJ2-5; 10 nucleotides line up with TRBD1. The length of the CDR3 is 14 residues. With V trimmed by 3 bases and J by 14 bases, 12 bases remained unmatched. Germline V lookup: CDR1 SGHNT, CDR2 YENEEA. CDR3 nucleotide sequence: TGTGCCAGCAGCTTCGGGACAGGGGATTACGAGCACTACTTC. It codes for CASSFGTGDYEHYF.

The chain links TRBV18 to TRBJ2-5; TRBD2 agrees at 9 bases. From germline, CDR1 is KGHSH and CDR2 LQKENI. V lost 4 bases, J lost 6 bases, and 12 bases stayed unmatched. CDR3 length equals 16 residues. The CDR3 here is CASSRVLAGEEKTQYF. The DNA for the CDR3 is TGTGCCAGCTCACGTGTTTTAGCGGGAGAAGAAAAGACCCAGTACTTC.

The chain has TRBV7-2 and TRBJ2-7, with TRBD1 matching over 8 bases. CDR3 length: 13 residues. Trimming cost V 6 bases and J 8 bases; bases outside gene matches: 9. Germline V gives CDR1 SGHTA, CDR2 FQGNSA. The CDR3 DNA sequence: TGTGCCAGCAGTAATCGGACAGGGCGCAAGCAGTACTTC. This sequence encodes CASSNRTGRKQYF.

The rearrangement uses TRBV30 and TRBJ2-7, with D perhaps TRBD2 (6 bases). The DNA end is more similar to TRBJ2-4, so the J call may be wrong. Germline values: CDR1 GTSNPN, CDR2 SVGIG (reference sequence). The CDR3 loop spans 12 amino acids. CDR3 loop: CAWSRDSIIQYF. CDR3 nucleotide sequence: TGTGCCTGGAGTCGGGACTCAATCATTCAGTACTTC.

The chain recombines TRBV15 with TRBJ1-6; D unresolved. This CDR3 is 14 amino acids long. Germline V lookup: CDR1 LNHNV, CDR2 YYDKDF (reference sequence). The ends were cut back, 0 bases at V and 7 bases at J, with 7 bases in the middle. The CDR3 bases are TGTGCCACCAGCAGAGATCAGGAGAATTCACCCCTCCACTTT. Residues: CATSRDQENSPLHF.

This clonotype was observed a few times. The chain links TRBV7-8 to TRBJ2-7; D gene uncertain. V was clipped by 6 bases and J by 2 bases, with 17 bases between them. The CDR3 is 15 amino acids. CDR1 is SGHVS, CDR2 FQNEAQ, per germline. The CDR3 here is CASSPRGASAYEQYF. CDR3 nucleotide sequence: TGTGCCAGCAGTCCCCGCGGCGCTAGTGCCTACGAGCAGTACTTC.

This clonotype was detected many times. CDR3 in DNA: TGCAGTGCGGGGAGGACTAGCGGGAGGGCCATCGCAGATACGCAGTATTTT. This sequence encodes CSAGRTSGRAIADTQYF. The V and J genes are TRBV20-1 and TRBJ2-3, with 15 nucleotides matching TRBD2. Trimming cost V 6 bases and J 4 bases; bases outside gene matches: 11. Germline V gene lookup returns CDR1 DFQATT and CDR2 SNEGSKA (reference sequence). The CDR3 spans 17 residues.

The rearrangement uses TRBV15 and TRBJ2-1; D perhaps matches TRBD1 (6 bases). V gave up 0 bases and J gave up 2 bases, with 8 bases separating them. This CDR3 contains 15 residues. Germline V lookup: CDR1 LNHNV, CDR2 YYDKDF (reference sequence). CDR3 in amino acids: CATSRDRGPYNEQFF. In DNA, the CDR3 is TGTGCCACCAGCAGAGACAGGGGTCCCTACAATGAGCAGTTCTTC.

This chain connects TRBV6-5 to TRBJ2-5; unclear D gene. Trimming shortened V by 5 bases and J by 2 bases, and 12 bases separated the two germline ends. The germline V gene encodes CDR1 MNHEY and CDR2 SVGAGI. CDR3 length equals 14 residues. The CDR3 sequence: CASSRVGFQETQYF. As DNA, the CDR3 is TGTGCCAGCAGTCGTGTGGGTTTTCAAGAGACCCAGTACTTC.

This clonotype was counted ten times or more. V and J are TRBV7-9 and TRBJ2-4; 9 bases map to TRBD1. V shed 5 bases, J shed 6 bases, and the junction held 8 bases outside the gene matches. This CDR3 region has 15 residues. Per the germline V gene, CDR1 is SEHNR and CDR2 is FQNEAQ (reference sequence). DNA for the CDR3: TGTGCCAGCAGCGATTGGGACAGGGCAGGAAACATTCAGTACTTC. It translates to CASSDWDRAGNIQYF.

This chain links TRBV29-1 with TRBJ2-7; TRBD1 matches at 8 bases. Germline assignment: CDR1 SQVTM and CDR2 ANQGSEA. Unmatched junction bases numbered 4, after V lost 4 bases and J lost 2 bases. The CDR3 is 13 amino acids. The CDR3 region is CSVGQGATYEQYF. The CDR3 DNA reads TGCAGCGTTGGGCAGGGGGCAACCTACGAGCAGTACTTC.

The J gene is TRBJ2-5, the V gene TRBV20-1, with D possibly matching TRBD2 (5 bases). Germline CDR1 DFQATT, CDR2 SNEGSKA (reference sequence). This CDR3 region has 14 residues. Trimming shortened V by 1 base and J by 11 bases, and 20 bases separated the two germline ends. The CDR3 spells CSARVGGSIYEQYF. As DNA, the CDR3 is TGCAGTGCTAGAGTCGGTGGGAGTATTTATGAGCAGTACTTC.

Of note for this clonotype: A much bigger clone sits one base away, suggesting this may be a read error. The CDR3 DNA is TGTGCCAGCAGCCAAGGGAAGGGGCGTGGGGAGCAGTACTTC. Residues: CASSQGKGRGEQYF. This sequence joins TRBV3-1 and TRBJ2-4; D is possibly TRBD1 or TRBD2 (5 bases each). CDR1 is LGHDT, CDR2 YNNKEL, per germline (reference sequence). The CDR3 is 14 amino acids. The ends were cut back, 1 base at V and 13 bases at J, with 17 bases in the middle.

In this sample, this clonotype turned up a few times. This chain connects TRBV5-1 to TRBJ1-4; D gene unclear. Germline V CDR1 and CDR2: SGHRS, YFSETQ. V was shortened by 0 bases and J by 4 bases, with 1 base between the two germline ends. The CDR3 is made up of 12 amino acids. CDR3 bases: TGCGCCAGCAGCTTGGATAATGAAAAACTGTTTTTT. Its protein is CASSLDNEKLFF.